This TCR beta chain derives from a study of CD4 T cells in relation to SARS-CoV-2 and coronaviruses. General study results and limits: This crossreactivity analysis covered spike protein alone, no other viral proteins.

V shed 1 base and J shed 4 bases, with 7 bases lying between them. Germline V gene sequence: CDR1 SGHTA, CDR2 FQGNSA. This CDR3 has 13 amino acids. This clone occurred once. What it binds is unknown. Some clones are missing from TCRdb's copy, which holds only in-frame ones; the method was immunoSEQ multiplex PCR. Among around 11,000 clones, around 80% were seen once, and the ten largest hold approximately 15%. Before the COVID-19 pandemic, during about 2010-2018, CD4+ T cells were taken from unexposed donors. CD4+ T cells were isolated from the cells after more than 8 days of culture. V usage is TRBV7-2 and J usage is TRBJ1-1, with a possible D match to TRBD1 (5 bases). This TCR was recovered from a human donor in good health. The sample comprised CD4+ T cells from PBMCs, cultured in vitro. In DNA, the CDR3 is TGTGCCAGCAGCTTAGTCAGGGTCACTGAAGCTTTCTTT. Translating gives CASSLVRVTEAFF.